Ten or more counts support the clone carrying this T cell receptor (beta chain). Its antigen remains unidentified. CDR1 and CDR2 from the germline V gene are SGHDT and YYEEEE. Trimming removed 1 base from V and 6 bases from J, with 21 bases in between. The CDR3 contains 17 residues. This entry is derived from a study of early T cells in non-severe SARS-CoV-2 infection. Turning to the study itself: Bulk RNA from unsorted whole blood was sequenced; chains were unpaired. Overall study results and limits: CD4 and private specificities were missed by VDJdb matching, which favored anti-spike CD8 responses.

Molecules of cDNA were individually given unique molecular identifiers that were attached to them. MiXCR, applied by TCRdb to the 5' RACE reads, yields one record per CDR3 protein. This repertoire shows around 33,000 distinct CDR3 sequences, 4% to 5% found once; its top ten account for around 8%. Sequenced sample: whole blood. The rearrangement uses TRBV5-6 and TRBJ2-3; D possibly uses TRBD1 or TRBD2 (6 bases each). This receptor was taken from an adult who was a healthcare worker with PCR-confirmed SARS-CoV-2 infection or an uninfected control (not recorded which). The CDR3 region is CASSLRRGNIVSDTQYF. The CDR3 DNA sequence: TGTGCCAGCAGCTTGAGGAGGGGGAATATTGTTTCGGATACGCAGTATTTT.